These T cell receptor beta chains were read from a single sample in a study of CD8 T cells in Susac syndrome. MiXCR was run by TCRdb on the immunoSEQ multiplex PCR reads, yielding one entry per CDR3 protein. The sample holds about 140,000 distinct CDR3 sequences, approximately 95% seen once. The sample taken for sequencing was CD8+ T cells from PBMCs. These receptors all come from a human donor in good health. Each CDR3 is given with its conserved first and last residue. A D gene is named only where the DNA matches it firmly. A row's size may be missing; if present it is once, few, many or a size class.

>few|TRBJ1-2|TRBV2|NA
CASSSYGYTF
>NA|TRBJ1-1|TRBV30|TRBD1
CAWSMGQGNTEAFF
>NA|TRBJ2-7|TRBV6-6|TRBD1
CASSLPTGAEQYF
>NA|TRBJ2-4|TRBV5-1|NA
CASSFGSGKNIQYF
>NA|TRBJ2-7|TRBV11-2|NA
CASILETGVSYEQYF
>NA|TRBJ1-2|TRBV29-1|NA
CSVERDRGYTF
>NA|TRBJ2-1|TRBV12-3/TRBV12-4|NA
CATTLPYANEQFF
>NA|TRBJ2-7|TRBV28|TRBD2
CASSSSGRVYEQYF
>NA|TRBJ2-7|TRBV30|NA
CAWTRTVGMGEQYF
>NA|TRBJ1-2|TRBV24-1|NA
CATSDTTWRSYTF
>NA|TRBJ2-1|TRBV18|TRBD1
CASSPWAGGWNEQFF
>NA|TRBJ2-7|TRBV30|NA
CAWSGWGPYEQYF
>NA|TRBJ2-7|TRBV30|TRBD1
CAWILRDRGHRDYEQYF
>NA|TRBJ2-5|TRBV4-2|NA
CASSRALQETQYF
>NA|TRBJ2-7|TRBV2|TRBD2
CAQGGKREVPYEQYF
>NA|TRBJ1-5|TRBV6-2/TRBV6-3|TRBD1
CASRTGQAPQPQHF
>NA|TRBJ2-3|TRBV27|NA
CASSLAGIRATDTQYF
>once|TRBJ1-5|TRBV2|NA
CASSEPQRPYPQHF
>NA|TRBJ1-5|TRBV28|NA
CATCTSNQPQHF
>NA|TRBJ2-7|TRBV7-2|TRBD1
CASSPATGLRYEQYF
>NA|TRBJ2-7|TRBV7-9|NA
CASSGPASYEQYF
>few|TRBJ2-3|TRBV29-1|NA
CSVEEESTDTQYF
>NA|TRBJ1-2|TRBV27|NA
CASSLSRFGGRDYGYTF
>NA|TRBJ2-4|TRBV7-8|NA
CASSGGGLAKNIQYF
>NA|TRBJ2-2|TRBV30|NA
CAWTQRAGELFF
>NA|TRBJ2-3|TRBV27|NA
CASSPWAPTDTQYF
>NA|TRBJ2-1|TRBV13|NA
CASSPGGAEQFF
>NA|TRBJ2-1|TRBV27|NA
CASSWTHDYNEQFF
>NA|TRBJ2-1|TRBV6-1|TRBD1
CASRGTAGEQFF
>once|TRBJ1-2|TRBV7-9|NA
CASSSQTMGYTF
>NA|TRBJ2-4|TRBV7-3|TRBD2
CASRPGLAENIQYF
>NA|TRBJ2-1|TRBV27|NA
CASSSLGPGNEQFF
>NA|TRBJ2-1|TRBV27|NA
CASSFGGHYNEQFF
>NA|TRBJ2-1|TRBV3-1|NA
CASSPRNYLNEQFF
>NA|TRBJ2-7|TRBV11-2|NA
CASSLQPRGIHYEQYF
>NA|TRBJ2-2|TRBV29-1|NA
CSVYRGGTGELFF
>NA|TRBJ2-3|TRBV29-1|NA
CSVELLDPSTDTQYF
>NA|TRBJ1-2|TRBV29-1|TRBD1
CSVPTGGYGYTF
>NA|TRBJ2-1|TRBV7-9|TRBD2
CASSLPGTSWDNEQFF
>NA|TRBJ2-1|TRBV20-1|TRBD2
CSARPGLAGTYNEQFF
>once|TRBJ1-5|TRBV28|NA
CASSFENQPQHF
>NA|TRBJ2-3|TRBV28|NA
CASSLDRPRTDTQYF
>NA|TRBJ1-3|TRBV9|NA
CASSVRQSGNTIYF
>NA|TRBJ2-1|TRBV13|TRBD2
CASSSSGRAVDEQFF